This TCR beta chain was sequenced for a study of molecular identifiers for immune sequencing clone quantification. TCRdb re-called the PCR reads through MiXCR, storing one row per CDR3 protein. This table has about half a million distinct CDR3 sequences, 25% appearing once. The CDR3 covers 16 residues. Germline CDR1 and CDR2: MDHEN and SYDVKM. V shed 5 bases and J shed 2 bases, with 16 bases lying between them. To note about this clonotype: Its antigen is undetermined. This sequence may be a read error, since a much larger clone differs from it by one base.

Study-wide results and limits: Clones that had above 20 RNA copies took up over 98% of effector molecules but under 1% in naive cells.

This chain links TRBV28 with TRBJ2-4; D not certain. The source of this sequence is a human donor in good health. Some libraries in this study had Jurkat cell RNA spiked in. Source material: naive CD8+ T cells from blood, with Jurkat cell RNA spiked in. Subset described: FACS-sorted CD8+CD4-CCR7+CD45RA+ naive T cells. The CDR3 DNA is TGTGCCAGCAGTCTCGGGCCCCGGGCGTCCAAAAACATTCAGTACTTC. Translation: CASSLGPRASKNIQYF.